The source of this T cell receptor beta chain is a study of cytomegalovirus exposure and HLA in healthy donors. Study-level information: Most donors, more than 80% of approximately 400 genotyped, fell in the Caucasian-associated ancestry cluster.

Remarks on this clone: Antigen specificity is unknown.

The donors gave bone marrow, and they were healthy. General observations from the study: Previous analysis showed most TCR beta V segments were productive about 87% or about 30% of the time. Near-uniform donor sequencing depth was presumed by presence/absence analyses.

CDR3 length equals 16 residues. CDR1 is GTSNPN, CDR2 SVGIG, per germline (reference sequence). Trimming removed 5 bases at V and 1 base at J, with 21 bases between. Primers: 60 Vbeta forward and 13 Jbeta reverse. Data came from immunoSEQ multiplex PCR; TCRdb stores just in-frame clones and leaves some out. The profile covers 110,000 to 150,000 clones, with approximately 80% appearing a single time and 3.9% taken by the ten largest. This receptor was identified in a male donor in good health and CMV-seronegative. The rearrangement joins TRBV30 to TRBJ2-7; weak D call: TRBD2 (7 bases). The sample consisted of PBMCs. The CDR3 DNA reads TGTGCCTGGCGGAGGGGGGGATCGAGGGGGTCCTACGAGCAGTACTTC. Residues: CAWRRGGSRGSYEQYF.